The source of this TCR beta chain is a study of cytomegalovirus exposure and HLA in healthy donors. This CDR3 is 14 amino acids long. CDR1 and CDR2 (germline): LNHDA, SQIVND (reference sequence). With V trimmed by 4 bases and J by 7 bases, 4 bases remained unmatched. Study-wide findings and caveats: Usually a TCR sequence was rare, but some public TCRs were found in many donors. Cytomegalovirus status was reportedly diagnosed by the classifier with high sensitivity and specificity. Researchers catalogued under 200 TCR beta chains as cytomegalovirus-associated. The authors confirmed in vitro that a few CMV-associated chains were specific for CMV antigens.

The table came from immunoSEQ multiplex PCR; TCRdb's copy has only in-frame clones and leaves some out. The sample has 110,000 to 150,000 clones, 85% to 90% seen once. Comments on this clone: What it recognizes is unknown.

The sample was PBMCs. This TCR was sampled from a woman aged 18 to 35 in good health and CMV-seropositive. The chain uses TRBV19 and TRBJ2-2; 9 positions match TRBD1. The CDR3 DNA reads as TGTGCCAGTAGTAGGACAGGGGAAGTCGGGGAGCTGTTTTTT. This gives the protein CASSRTGEVGELFF.